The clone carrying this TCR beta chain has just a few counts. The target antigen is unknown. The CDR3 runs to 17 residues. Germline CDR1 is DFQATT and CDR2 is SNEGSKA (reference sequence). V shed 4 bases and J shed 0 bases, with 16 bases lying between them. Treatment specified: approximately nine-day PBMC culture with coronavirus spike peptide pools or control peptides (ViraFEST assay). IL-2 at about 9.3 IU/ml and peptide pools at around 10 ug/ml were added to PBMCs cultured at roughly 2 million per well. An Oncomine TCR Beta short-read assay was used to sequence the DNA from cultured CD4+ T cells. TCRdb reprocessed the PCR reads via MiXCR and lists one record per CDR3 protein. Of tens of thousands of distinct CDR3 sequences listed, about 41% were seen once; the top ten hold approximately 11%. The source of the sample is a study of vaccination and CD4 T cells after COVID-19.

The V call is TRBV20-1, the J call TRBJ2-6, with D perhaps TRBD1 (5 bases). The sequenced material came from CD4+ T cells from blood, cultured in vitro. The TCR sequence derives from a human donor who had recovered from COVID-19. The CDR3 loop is CSANPRRGISGANVLTF. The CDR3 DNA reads TGCAGTGCTAACCCGAGAAGGGGAATCTCTGGGGCCAACGTCCTGACTTTC.